The 2 T cell receptor beta chains below come from one sample, sequenced in a study of EBV T-cell therapy then PD-1 blockade in nasopharyngeal carcinoma. Their antigens remain unidentified. The table came from immunoSEQ multiplex PCR; TCRdb's copy has only in-frame clones and leaves some out. The sample shows about 20,000 clones, around four fifths of them seen only once. Documented time point: 266 days after commencement of treatment, after nivolumab therapy. The treatment is: AdE1-LMPpoly-expanded autologous EBV-specific T-cell therapy followed by anti-PD-1 nivolumab. The sequences come from CD8+ T cells from blood, collected around day 260 from a patient whose treatment included autologous EBV-specific T cells and nivolumab. These receptors were collected from a man between 35 and 55 years old with nasopharyngeal carcinoma.

This clone was recorded once. The chain recombines TRBV27 with TRBJ2-3, with no clear D. The V and J ends lost 5 bases and 1 base respectively, with 16 bases between them. This CDR3 is 16 amino acids long. Germline V lookup: CDR1 MNHEY, CDR2 SMNVEV (reference sequence). The chain's CDR3 is CASSTAGAWGTDTQYF. Here the CDR3 DNA reads TGTGCCAGCAGTACTGCAGGTGCCTGGGGCACAGATACGCAGTATTTT.

The chain joins TRBV12-5 to TRBJ2-5; D uncertain. Trimming took 6 bases from V and 5 from J, leaving 10 bases between them. The CDR3 contains 12 residues. CDR1 and CDR2 (germline): LGHNT, FRNRAP. CDR3 in amino acids: CASGLDGETQYF. In DNA, the CDR3 is TGTGCTAGTGGCCTAGACGGGGAGACCCAGTACTTC.